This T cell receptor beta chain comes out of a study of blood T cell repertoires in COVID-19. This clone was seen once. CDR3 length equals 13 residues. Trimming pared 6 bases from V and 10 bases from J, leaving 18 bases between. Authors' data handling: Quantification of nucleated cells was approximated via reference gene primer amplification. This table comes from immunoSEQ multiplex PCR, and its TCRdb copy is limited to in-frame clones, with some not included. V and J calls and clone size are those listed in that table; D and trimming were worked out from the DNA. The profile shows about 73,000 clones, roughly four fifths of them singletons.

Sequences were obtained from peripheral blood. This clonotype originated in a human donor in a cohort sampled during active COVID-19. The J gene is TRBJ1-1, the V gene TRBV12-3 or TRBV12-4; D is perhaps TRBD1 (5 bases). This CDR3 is CASSLLGGVAAFF. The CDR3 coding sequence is TGTGCCAGCAGCCTCCTCGGAGGGGTAGCAGCTTTCTTT.